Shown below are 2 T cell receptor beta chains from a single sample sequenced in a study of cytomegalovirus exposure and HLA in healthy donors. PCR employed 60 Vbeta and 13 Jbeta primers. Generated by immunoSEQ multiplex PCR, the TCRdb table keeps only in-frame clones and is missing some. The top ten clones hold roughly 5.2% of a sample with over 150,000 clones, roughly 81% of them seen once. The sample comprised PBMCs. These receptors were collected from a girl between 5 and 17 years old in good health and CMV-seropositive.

The CDR3 loop is CASSPFSTVRETQYF. The CDR3 DNA follows: TGTGCCAGCAGTCCTTTCTCGACAGTGAGAGAGACCCAGTACTTC. V and J are TRBV27 and TRBJ2-5, with a possible D match to TRBD1 (5 bases). V lost 5 bases and J lost 4, with 17 bases in between. In germline, CDR1 is MNHEY, CDR2 SMNVEV (reference sequence). CDR3 size: 15 residues.

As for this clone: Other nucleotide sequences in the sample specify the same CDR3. CDR3 nucleotides: TGTGCCAGCAGCCCAAGACAAGGAATGAACACTGAAGCTTTCTTT. Translating it yields CASSPRQGMNTEAFF. The chain couples TRBV9 to TRBJ1-1; no firm D call. The CDR3 is 15 amino acids. The V gene lost 4 bases and the J gene lost 0 bases, with 13 bases spanning the gap. Germline CDR1 reads SGDLS; CDR2 reads YYNGEE. The entire variable domain, with the rest obtained from reference TRBV9 and TRBJ1-1, is as follows: DSGVTQTPKHLITATGQRVTLRCSPRSGDLSVYWYQQSLDQGLQFLIQYYNGEERAKGNILERFSAQQFPDLHSELNLSSLELGDSALYFCASSPRQGMNTEAFFGQGTRLTVV.